This T cell receptor (beta chain) was obtained from a study of T cell responses to AZD1222 COVID-19 vaccine. Study findings and constraints: Sampling captured repertoires only after the peak T cell response. Regions left unmutated in variants are reportedly the target of nearly half of spike-specific TCRs.

The germline gives CDR1 SGHDT, CDR2 YYEEEE. V was clipped by 5 bases and J by 4 bases, with 11 bases between them. The length of the CDR3 is 13 residues. Regarding this clone: Its specificity is unknown.

Libraries were prepared by immunoSEQ multiplex PCR; TCRdb keeps only in-frame clonotypes and omits some of them. This table has some 150,000 clones, around 89% appearing once. The receptor was derived from an adult in good health. J is TRBJ2-3 and V is TRBV5-6, with D unclear. Specimen: peripheral blood, collected on day 0 of AZD1222 vaccination. CDR3 in amino acids: CASRLVNADTQYF. The CDR3 bases are TGTGCCAGCAGACTGGTTAACGCAGATACGCAGTATTTT. Complete variable domain (other parts from reference TRBV5-6 and TRBJ2-3): DAGVTQSPTHLIKTRGQQVTLRCSPKSGHDTVSWYQQALGQGPQFIFQYYEEEERQRGNFPDRFSGHQFPNYSSELNVNALLLGDSALYLCASRLVNADTQYFGPGTRLTVL.